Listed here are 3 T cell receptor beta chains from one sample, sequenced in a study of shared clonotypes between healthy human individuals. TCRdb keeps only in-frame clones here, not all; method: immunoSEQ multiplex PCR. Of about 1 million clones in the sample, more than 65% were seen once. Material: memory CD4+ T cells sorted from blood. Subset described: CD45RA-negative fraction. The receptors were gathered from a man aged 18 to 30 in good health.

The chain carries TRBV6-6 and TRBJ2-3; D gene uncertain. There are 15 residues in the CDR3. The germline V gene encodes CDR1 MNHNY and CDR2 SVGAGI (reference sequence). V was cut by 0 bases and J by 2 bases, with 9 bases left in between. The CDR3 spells CASSYSTVFTDTQYF. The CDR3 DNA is TGTGCCAGCAGTTACTCGACGGTGTTCACAGATACGCAGTATTTT.

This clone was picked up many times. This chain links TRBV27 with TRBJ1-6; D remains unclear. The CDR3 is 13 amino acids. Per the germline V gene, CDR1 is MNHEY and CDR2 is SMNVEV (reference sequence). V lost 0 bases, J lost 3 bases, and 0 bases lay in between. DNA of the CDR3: TGTGCCAGCAGTTTATCCTATAATTCACCCCTCCACTTT. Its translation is CASSLSYNSPLHF.

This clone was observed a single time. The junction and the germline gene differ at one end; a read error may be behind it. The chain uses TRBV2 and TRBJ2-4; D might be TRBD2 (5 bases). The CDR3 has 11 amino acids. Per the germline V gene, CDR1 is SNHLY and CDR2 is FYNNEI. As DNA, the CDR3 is TGTGCCAGCAGTGAATGGGAGACCGCTTTCTTC. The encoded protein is CASSEWETAFF.